Presented here are 19 T cell receptor beta chains from one specimen sequenced in a study of blood T cell repertoires in COVID-19. Profiling relied on immunoSEQ multiplex PCR, and the TCRdb table lists in-frame clones only, not all of them. The sample yields about 160,000 clones, over 75% seen once. The sample comprised peripheral blood. The origin of the receptors is a man aged 80 or over with COVID-19, enrolled during active disease.

The gene calls are TRBV9 and TRBJ2-3; 7 bases line up with TRBD2. The V and J ends lost 3 bases and 4 bases, in that order; junction bases with no gene match: 11. CDR1 is SGDLS, CDR2 YYNGEE, per germline. CDR3 length: 16 residues. The DNA for the CDR3 is TGTGCCAGCAGCGGAGCCATTGGCGGGGGATCAGATACGCAGTATTTT. Translating gives CASSGAIGGGSDTQYF. The complete variable domain, with remaining parts taken from reference TRBV9 and TRBJ2-3, reads DSGVTQTPKHLITATGQRVTLRCSPRSGDLSVYWYQQSLDQGLQFLIQYYNGEERAKGNILERFSAQQFPDLHSELNLSSLELGDSALYFCASSGAIGGGSDTQYFGPGTRLTVL.

The chain carries TRBV5-1 and TRBJ1-1; D not resolved. The CDR3 has 15 amino acids. Germline V gene sequence: CDR1 SGHRS, CDR2 YFSETQ. Trimming removed 0 bases from V and 4 bases from J, with 13 bases in between. CDR3: CASSLVGGPATEAFF. CDR3 nucleotide sequence: TGCGCCAGCAGCTTGGTTGGAGGGCCGGCCACTGAAGCTTTCTTT.

The chain has TRBV9 and TRBJ1-2; TRBD1 is a possible D gene (6 bases). Germline CDR1 and CDR2: SGDLS and YYNGEE. V was trimmed by 3 bases and J by 4 bases, leaving 16 bases between them. The CDR3 runs 15 residues. The CDR3 here is CASSEGDMISYGYTF. DNA for the CDR3: TGTGCCAGCAGCGAAGGGGACATGATTTCCTATGGCTACACCTTC.

This rearrangement joins TRBV24-1 to TRBJ2-3; the D gene is possibly TRBD2 (5 bases). V lost 9 bases to trimming and J lost 0 bases, with 9 bases between them. The V gene's germline CDR1 is KGHDR and CDR2 SFDVKD. There are 13 residues in the CDR3. The CDR3 region is CATEGQSTDTQYF. As DNA, the CDR3 is TGTGCCACCGAGGGCCAAAGCACAGATACGCAGTATTTT.

The chain employs TRBV19 and TRBJ2-3; 11 bases align to TRBD2. In germline, CDR1 is LNHDA, CDR2 SQIVND (reference sequence). The V gene end was trimmed by 5 bases and the J gene end by 4 bases; junction bases not matched to a gene: 5. The CDR3 sequence is 15 residues long. The CDR3 DNA sequence: TGTGCCAGTAGTTTAGCGGGGGGGCCCGCAGATACGCAGTATTTT. It encodes CASSLAGGPADTQYF.

This rearrangement joins TRBV28 to TRBJ2-6, with TRBD1 matching over 8 bases. Looked up from germline, CDR1 is MDHEN and CDR2 is SYDVKM. The CDR3 is 15 residues long. Trimming took 6 bases from V and 9 from J; bases not matched to a gene: 10. The CDR3 loop reads CASRRQDRGDNVLTF. For the CDR3, the DNA is TGTGCCAGCAGAAGGCAAGACAGGGGAGACAACGTCCTGACTTTC.

The chain uses TRBV27 and TRBJ1-4, with D uncertain. The CDR3 runs 11 residues. CDR1 and CDR2 (germline): MNHEY, SMNVEV (reference sequence). Trimming pared 10 bases from V and 5 bases from J, leaving 8 bases between. The CDR3 sequence: CATLSNEKLFF. CDR3 sequence (DNA): TGTGCCACCCTGAGCAATGAAAAACTGTTTTTT.

This sequence joins TRBV6-1 and TRBJ1-2, with 8 bases lining up with TRBD1. CDR1 is MNHNS, CDR2 SASEGT, per germline. V lost 4 bases and J lost 4; bases outside the gene matches: 11. The CDR3 is 16 amino acids. The CDR3 spells CASSVGQGRFPYGYTF. Written as DNA, the CDR3 is TGTGCCAGCAGTGTCGGACAGGGAAGATTCCCCTATGGCTACACCTTC.

V usage is TRBV4-2 and J usage is TRBJ2-1; 7 nucleotides agree with TRBD2. This CDR3 has 16 amino acids. Trimming took 6 bases from V and 2 from J; bases not matched to a gene: 10. Germline V lookup: CDR1 LGHNA, CDR2 YNFKEQ. CDR3 loop: CASSQPGGHPYNEQFF. CDR3 bases: TGTGCCAGCAGTCAACCGGGGGGTCACCCCTACAATGAGCAGTTCTTC.

The chain carries TRBV9 and TRBJ2-3; no clear D gene. This CDR3 spans 14 amino acids. Germline V gene lookup returns CDR1 SGDLS and CDR2 YYNGEE. Trimming pared 6 bases from V and 0 bases from J, leaving 11 bases between. The CDR3 region has the DNA TGTGCCAGCATGCGGCTTAGCAGCACAGATACGCAGTATTTT. Protein: CASMRLSSTDTQYF.

The J gene is TRBJ2-7, the V gene TRBV10-3; perhaps TRBD1 as D (5 bases). The V gene lost 6 bases and the J gene lost 3 bases, with 15 bases spanning the gap. CDR3 length equals 14 residues. Per the germline V gene, CDR1 is ENHRY and CDR2 is SYGVKD. The CDR3 DNA follows: TGTGCCATCAGCCCCCATGGGGCCAACTACGAGCAGTACTTC. Its protein is CAISPHGANYEQYF.

This chain links TRBV11-1 with TRBJ2-3; D may be TRBD1 (6 bases). CDR3 size: 15 residues. CDR1 SGHAT and CDR2 FQDESV come from the germline V gene (reference sequence). V shed 5 bases and J shed 4 bases, with 16 bases lying between them. The CDR3 DNA reads as TGTGCCAGCAGCCCCGTGCCCAGGGGAGCAGATACGCAGTATTTT. Residues: CASSPVPRGADTQYF.

The rearrangement links TRBV5-1 to TRBJ1-6, with no clear D. Germline CDR1 reads SGHRS; CDR2 reads YFSETQ. CDR3 size: 13 residues. Trimming removed 4 bases at V and 9 bases at J, with 11 bases between. The DNA of the CDR3 is TGCGCCAGCAGCGTCTCAGAGGGTTCACCCCTCCACTTT. This sequence encodes CASSVSEGSPLHF.

The chain is built from TRBV9 and TRBJ1-2, with D tentatively TRBD1 (5 bases). Germline V gives CDR1 SGDLS, CDR2 YYNGEE. The CDR3 loop spans 14 amino acids. Trimming took off 4 bases at V and 2 bases at J, with 12 bases between the two ends. The CDR3 protein is CASSPDRQNYGYTF. As DNA, the CDR3 is TGTGCCAGCAGCCCCGACAGACAGAACTATGGCTACACCTTC. Based on the CDR3 plus reference TRBV9 and TRBJ1-2, the full variable domain is DSGVTQTPKHLITATGQRVTLRCSPRSGDLSVYWYQQSLDQGLQFLIQYYNGEERAKGNILERFSAQQFPDLHSELNLSSLELGDSALYFCASSPDRQNYGYTFGSGTRLTVV.

This clone was detected only a few times. The J gene is TRBJ1-2, the V gene TRBV11-2; D is possibly TRBD1 (6 bases). Per germline, CDR1 SGHAT and CDR2 FQNNGV. With 0 bases removed from V and 3 bases from J, the gap between germline ends came to 11 bases. This CDR3 comprises 15 residues. The CDR3 bases are TGTGCCAGCAGCTTAGATCCCAGGGGCTACTATGGCTACACCTTC. This translates into CASSLDPRGYYGYTF.

The chain carries TRBV7-6 and TRBJ2-1; 13 bases match TRBD2. This CDR3 has 15 amino acids. The germline CDR1 and CDR2 sequences are SGHVS and FNYEAQ. The ends lost 4 bases at V and 10 bases at J; junction bases unmatched: 7. Written as DNA, the CDR3 is TGTGCCAGCAGCTATTCACTAGCGGGGGGGAAGGAGCAGTTCTTC. Translation gives CASSYSLAGGKEQFF.

The chain recombines TRBV9 with TRBJ2-7, with TRBD1 matching over 8 bases. After removal of 4 bases from V and 0 bases from J, the junction contained 15 bases not matched to a gene. This CDR3 has 18 amino acids. Germline CDR1 SGDLS, CDR2 YYNGEE. The DNA for the CDR3 is TGTGCCAGCAGCTCTCAGGCTGGGGACAGGTCCTTCTCCTACGAGCAGTACTTC. Amino acid sequence: CASSSQAGDRSFSYEQYF.

The gene calls are TRBV19 and TRBJ1-4; TRBD1 matches 7 bases. CDR1 is LNHDA, CDR2 SQIVND, per germline (reference sequence). Unmatched junction bases numbered 1, after V lost 5 bases and J lost 1 base. This CDR3 has 14 residues. The CDR3 loop reads CASSGTVTNEKLFF. The CDR3 coding sequence is TGTGCCAGTAGTGGGACAGTAACTAATGAAAAACTGTTTTTT.

The J gene is TRBJ2-3, the V gene TRBV5-1; the D gene is possibly TRBD1 (5 bases). The CDR3 is 14 amino acids. The germline gives CDR1 SGHRS, CDR2 YFSETQ. V was pared by 4 bases and J by 1 base, with 10 bases between. The CDR3 spells CASSGQTGTDTQYF. CDR3 DNA sequence: TGCGCCAGCAGCGGGCAGACAGGCACAGATACGCAGTATTTT.